This record concerns one TCR beta chain sequence. Its antigen is unknown. This specimen belongs to a study of a mutant IDH1 vaccine in newly diagnosed glioma. Study details: Previous treatment comprised radiotherapy, temozolomide, or both, mostly both.

The CDR3 extends over 14 amino acids. CDR1 is GTSNPN and CDR2 is SVGIG in the germline V gene (reference sequence). V dropped 4 bases and J dropped 7 bases, with 19 bases sitting between them. Using immunoSEQ multiplex PCR, the repertoire was profiled, and TCRdb retains in-frame clones only, with some absent. The sample has around 84,000 clones, 70% to 90% seen once. The time point here: week 47, end of study. All doses held 300 ug of mutant IDH1 20-mer peptide, with topical imiquimod. The sample in question was PBMCs, obtained from a glioma patient whose treatment included an IDH1 peptide vaccine. The sequence derives from a man in his forties or fifties with glioma. This chain connects TRBV30 to TRBJ1-2; a weak D match, TRBD1 (5 bases). CDR3 DNA sequence: TGTGCCTGGAAATGGTACGGGGGGGTCGGTGGCTACACCTTC. Encoded protein: CAWKWYGGVGGYTF.